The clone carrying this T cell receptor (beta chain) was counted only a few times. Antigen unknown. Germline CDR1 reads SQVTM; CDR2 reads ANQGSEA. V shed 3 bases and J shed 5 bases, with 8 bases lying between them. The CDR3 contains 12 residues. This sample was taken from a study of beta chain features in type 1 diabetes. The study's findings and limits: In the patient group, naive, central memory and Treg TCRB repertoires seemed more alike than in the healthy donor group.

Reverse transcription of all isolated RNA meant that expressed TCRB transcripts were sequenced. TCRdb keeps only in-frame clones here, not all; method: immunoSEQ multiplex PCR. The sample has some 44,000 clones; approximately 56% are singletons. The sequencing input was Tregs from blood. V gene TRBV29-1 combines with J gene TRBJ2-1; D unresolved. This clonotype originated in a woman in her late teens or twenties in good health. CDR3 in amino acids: CSVDWANNEQFF. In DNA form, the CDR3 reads TGCAGCGTTGATTGGGCTAACAATGAGCAGTTCTTC.